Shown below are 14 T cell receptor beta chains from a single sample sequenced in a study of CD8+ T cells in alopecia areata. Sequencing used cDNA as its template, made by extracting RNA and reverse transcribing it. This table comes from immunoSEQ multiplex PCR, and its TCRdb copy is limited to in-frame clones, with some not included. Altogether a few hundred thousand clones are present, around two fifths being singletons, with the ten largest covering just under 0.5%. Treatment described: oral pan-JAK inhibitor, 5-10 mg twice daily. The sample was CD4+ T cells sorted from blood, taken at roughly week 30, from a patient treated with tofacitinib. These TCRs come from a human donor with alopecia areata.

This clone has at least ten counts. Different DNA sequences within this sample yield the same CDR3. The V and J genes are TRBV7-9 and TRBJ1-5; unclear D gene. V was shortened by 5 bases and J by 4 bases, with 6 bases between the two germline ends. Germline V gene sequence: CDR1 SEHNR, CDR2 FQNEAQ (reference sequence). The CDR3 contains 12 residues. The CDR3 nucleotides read TGTGCCAGCAGCCTAGATAATCAGCCCCAGCATTTT. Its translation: CASSLDNQPQHF.

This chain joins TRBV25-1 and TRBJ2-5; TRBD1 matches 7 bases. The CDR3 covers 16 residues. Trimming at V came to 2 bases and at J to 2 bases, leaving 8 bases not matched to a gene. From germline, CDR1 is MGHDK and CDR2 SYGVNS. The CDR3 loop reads CASSEGIRGQQETQYF. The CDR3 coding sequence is TGTGCCAGCAGTGAAGGAATTAGGGGGCAACAAGAGACCCAGTACTTC.

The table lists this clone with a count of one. This CDR3 is CASSQGNSYYGYTF. CDR3 nucleotide sequence: TGCGCCAGCAGCCAAGGCAATAGTTACTATGGCTACACCTTC. The chain has TRBV4-1 and TRBJ1-2; D gene unclear. The V and J ends lost 1 base and 3 bases respectively, with 9 bases between them. The length of the CDR3 is 14 residues. CDR1 and CDR2 (germline): MGHRA, YSYEKL.

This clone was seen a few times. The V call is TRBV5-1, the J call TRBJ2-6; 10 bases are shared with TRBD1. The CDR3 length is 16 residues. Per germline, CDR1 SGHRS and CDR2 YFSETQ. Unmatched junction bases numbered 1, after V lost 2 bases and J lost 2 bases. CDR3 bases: TGCGCCAGCAGCTTTGGGACAGGGGCTGGGGCCAACGTCCTGACTTTC. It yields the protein CASSFGTGAGANVLTF.

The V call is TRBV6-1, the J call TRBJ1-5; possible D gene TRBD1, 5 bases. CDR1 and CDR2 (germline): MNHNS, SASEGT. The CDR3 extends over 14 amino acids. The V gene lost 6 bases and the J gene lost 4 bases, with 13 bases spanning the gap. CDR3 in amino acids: CASRPLGGNQPQHF. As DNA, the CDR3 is TGTGCCAGCAGACCCTTGGGGGGTAATCAGCCCCAGCATTTT.

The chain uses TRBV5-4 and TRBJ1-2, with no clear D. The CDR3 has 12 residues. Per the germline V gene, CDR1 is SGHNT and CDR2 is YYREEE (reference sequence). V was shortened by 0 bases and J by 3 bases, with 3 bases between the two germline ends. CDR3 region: CASSLEDYGYTF. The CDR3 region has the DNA TGTGCCAGCAGCTTGGAGGACTATGGCTACACCTTC.

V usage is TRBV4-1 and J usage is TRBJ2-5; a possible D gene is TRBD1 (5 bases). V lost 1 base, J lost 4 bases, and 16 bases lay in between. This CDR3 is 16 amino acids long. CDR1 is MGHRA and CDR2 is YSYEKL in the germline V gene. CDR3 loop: CASSQVLSQGGETQYF. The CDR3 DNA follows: TGCGCCAGCAGCCAAGTCCTCTCCCAGGGTGGAGAGACCCAGTACTTC.

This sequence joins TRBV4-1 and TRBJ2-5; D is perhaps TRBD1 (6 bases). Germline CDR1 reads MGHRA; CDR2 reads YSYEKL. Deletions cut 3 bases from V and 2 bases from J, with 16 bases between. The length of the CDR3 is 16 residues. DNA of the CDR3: TGCGCCAGCAGCCACCCCGGCTGGACAGAGCAAGAGACCCAGTACTTC. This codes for CASSHPGWTEQETQYF.

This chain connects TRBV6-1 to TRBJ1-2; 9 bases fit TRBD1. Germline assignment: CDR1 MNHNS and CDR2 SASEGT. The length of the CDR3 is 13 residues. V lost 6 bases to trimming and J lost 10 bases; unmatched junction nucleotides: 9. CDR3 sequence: CASREPGQGLYTF. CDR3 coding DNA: TGTGCCAGCAGGGAGCCGGGACAGGGCCTCTACACCTTC.

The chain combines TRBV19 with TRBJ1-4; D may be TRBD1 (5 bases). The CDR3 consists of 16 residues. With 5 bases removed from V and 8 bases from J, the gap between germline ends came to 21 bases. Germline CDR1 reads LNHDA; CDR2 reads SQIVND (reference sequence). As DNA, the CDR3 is TGTGCCAGTAGTCCCGGGACCCTATCGTTTGGGGAAAAACTGTTTTTT. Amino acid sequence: CASSPGTLSFGEKLFF.

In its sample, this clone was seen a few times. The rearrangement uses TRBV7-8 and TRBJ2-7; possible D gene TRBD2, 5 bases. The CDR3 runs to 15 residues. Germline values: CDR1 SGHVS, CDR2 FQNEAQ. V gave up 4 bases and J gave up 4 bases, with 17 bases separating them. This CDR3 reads CASSSQYGIVYEQYF. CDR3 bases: TGTGCCAGCAGCTCCCAATACGGGATCGTGTACGAGCAGTACTTC.

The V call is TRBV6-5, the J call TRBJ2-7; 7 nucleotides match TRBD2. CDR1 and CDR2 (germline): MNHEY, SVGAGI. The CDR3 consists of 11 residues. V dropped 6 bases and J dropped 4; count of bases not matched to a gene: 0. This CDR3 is CASRGLYEQYF. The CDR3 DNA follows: TGTGCCAGCAGGGGACTATACGAGCAGTACTTC.

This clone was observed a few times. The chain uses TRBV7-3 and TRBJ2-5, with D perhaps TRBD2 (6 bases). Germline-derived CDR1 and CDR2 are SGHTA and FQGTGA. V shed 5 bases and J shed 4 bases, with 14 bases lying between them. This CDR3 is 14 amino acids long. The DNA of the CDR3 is TGTGCCAGCAGCCCAGCCGGGGGTCGAGAGACCCAGTACTTC. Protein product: CASSPAGGRETQYF.

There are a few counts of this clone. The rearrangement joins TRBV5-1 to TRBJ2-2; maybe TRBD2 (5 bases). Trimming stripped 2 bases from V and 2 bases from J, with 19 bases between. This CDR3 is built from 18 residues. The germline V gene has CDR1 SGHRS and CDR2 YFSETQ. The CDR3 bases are TGCGCCAGCAGCTTCGCAGAAACGAACGGGGTTAACACCGGGGAGCTGTTTTTT. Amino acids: CASSFAETNGVNTGELFF.